These 5 T cell receptor beta chains were sequenced from one sample in a study of blood T cell repertoires in COVID-19. Clones were sequenced by immunoSEQ multiplex PCR, and TCRdb holds only the in-frame ones, with some missing. The repertoire includes 290,000 or so clones, approximately 80% of them detected once, and 5% sits in the top ten. Sequencing used PBMCs or T cells enriched from blood (not recorded which). All receptors come from a man aged 35-49 years who had been exposed to COVID-19.

A remark on this clone: This same CDR3 is encoded by further DNA sequences in the sample. The chain recombines TRBV19 with TRBJ2-1, with D possibly being TRBD2 (5 bases). Germline loops: CDR1 LNHDA, CDR2 SQIVND (reference sequence). Trimming pared 4 bases from V and 10 bases from J, leaving 11 bases between. CDR3 length: 12 amino acids. CDR3 loop: CASSTLRGEQFF. Here the CDR3 DNA reads TGTGCCAGTAGTACCTTACGAGGGGAGCAGTTCTTC. Using reference TRBV19 and TRBJ2-1 for the parts outside the CDR3, the full variable domain is DGGITQSPKYLFRKEGQNVTLSCEQNLNHDAMYWYRQDPGQGLRLIYYSQIVNDFQKGDIAEGYSVSREKKESFPLTVTSAQKNPTAFYLCASSTLRGEQFFGPGTRLTVL.

This chain joins TRBV5-4 and TRBJ2-1; the match to TRBD1 covers 9 bases. CDR3 length: 15 amino acids. The germline V gene has CDR1 SGHNT and CDR2 YYREEE (reference sequence). The junction had 11 bases not matched to a gene; V was cut back by 5 bases and J by 8 bases. The CDR3 is CASSYRQGGGDEQFF. The CDR3 DNA sequence: TGTGCCAGCAGTTACCGACAGGGGGGAGGGGATGAGCAGTTCTTC.

This chain connects TRBV12-3 or TRBV12-4 to TRBJ1-2; no definite D call. The CDR3 totals 13 residues. Trimming pared 7 bases from V and 4 bases from J, leaving 13 bases between. The CDR3 DNA reads as TGTGCCAGCACCTCTGAGGGAAGCTATGGCTACACCTTC. It yields the protein CASTSEGSYGYTF.

Note on this clone: At one end the junction does not follow the germline gene, possibly because of a read error. The CDR3 nucleotides read TGTGCCAGCAGCCCGATGGACAGCTCTGGGAACACCATATATTTT. Translating it yields CASSPMDSSGNTIYF. The V and J genes are TRBV13 and TRBJ1-3, with D maybe TRBD1 (6 bases). This CDR3 contains 15 residues. Germline loops: CDR1 PRHDT, CDR2 FYEKMQ (reference sequence).

The chain has TRBV4-2 and TRBJ1-1; 12 bases are a match to TRBD1. This CDR3 region has 18 residues. V was clipped by 1 base and J by 3 bases; unmatched bases: 9. Germline values: CDR1 LGHNA, CDR2 YNFKEQ. In DNA form, the CDR3 reads TGTGCCAGCAGCCAAGTCGAAGGGACAGGGGGCGCTGACACTGAAGCTTTCTTT. It codes for CASSQVEGTGGADTEAFF.